These 30 T cell receptor beta chains originate from one sample sequenced in a study of regulatory T cells in long-lasting Graves disease (dated by TCRdb to the early 2020s). Libraries were made using multiplex PCR. Sequenced on an Illumina HiSeq 4000. CDR3 regions were amplified by Arm-PCR with iRepertoire HTBI primers to construct TCR beta libraries. The public reads were reanalyzed by TCRdb: fastp trimming at Q25, MiXCR alignment, in-frame beta chains only. Every distinct CDR3 protein forms one entry, paired with its most common genes and DNA. Across this sample there are some 470,000 distinct CDR3 sequences, with about 22% seen only once. The ten biggest clones cover roughly 7.1% of the sample. The time point label for this specimen denotes: persistent/refractory GD, antithyroid drugs over 5 years with positive TRAb. For both TCR sequencing and RNA sequencing, RNA was extracted from PBMCs in TRIzol.

The input for sequencing was peripheral blood mononuclear cells (PBMCs), taken when the disease was refractory, from a patient treated with antithyroid drugs. These receptors all come from a female donor with Graves disease.

The V and J genes are TRBV4-1 and TRBJ1-2; 7 bases line up with TRBD1. Germline CDR1 is MGHRA and CDR2 is YSYEKL. J was trimmed by 6 bases and V by 0 bases; bases with no gene match: 7. The CDR3 extends over 15 amino acids. The CDR3 is CASSQDPRGLDGYTF. CDR3 DNA: TGCGCCAGCAGCCAAGATCCGAGGGGGCTTGATGGCTACACCTTC.

The table lists this clonotype with a few counts. V is TRBV14 and J is TRBJ2-5; D is undetermined. Trimming stripped 0 bases from V and 7 bases from J, with 6 bases between. The CDR3 runs 12 residues. Germline values: CDR1 SGHDN, CDR2 FVKESK. The CDR3 is CASSQDPWTQYF. The DNA for the CDR3 is TGTGCCAGCAGCCAAGACCCCTGGACCCAGTACTTC. Drawing the rest from reference TRBV14 and TRBJ2-5, the complete variable domain is EAGVTQFPSHSVIEKGQTVTLRCDPISGHDNLYWYRRVMGKEIKFLLHFVKESKQDESGMPNNRFLAERTGGTYSTLKVQPAELEDSGVYFCASSQDPWTQYFGPGTRLLVL.

This clonotype was recorded at least ten times. V and J are TRBV2 and TRBJ2-5, with D possibly being TRBD2 (6 bases). The germline gives CDR1 SNHLY, CDR2 FYNNEI. The CDR3 is 15 amino acids. V was clipped by 7 bases and J by 4 bases, with 19 bases between them. The chain's CDR3 is CASTGAQGGGETQYF. DNA for the CDR3: TGTGCCAGCACTGGGGCGCAGGGAGGTGGAGAGACCCAGTACTTC. The full variable domain, its missing parts supplied by reference TRBV2 and TRBJ2-5, is EPEVTQTPSHQVTQMGQEVILRCVPISNHLYFYWYRQILGQKVEFLVSFYNNEISEKSEIFDDQFSVERPDGSNFTLKIRSTKLEDSAMYFCASTGAQGGGETQYFGPGTRLLVL.

This chain links TRBV20-1 with TRBJ2-5; 10 positions agree with TRBD2. The V gene end was trimmed by 3 bases and the J gene end by 4 bases; junction bases not matched to a gene: 5. This CDR3 contains 14 residues. The V gene's germline CDR1 is DFQATT and CDR2 SNEGSKA (reference sequence). In nucleotides, the CDR3 is TGCAGTGCTAGTTTAGCGGGAGGCTTAGAGACCCAGTACTTC. It is translated as CSASLAGGLETQYF.

This clonotype was recorded many times. The chain uses TRBV28 and TRBJ2-5; D is possibly TRBD1 (5 bases). Per germline, CDR1 MDHEN and CDR2 SYDVKM. The CDR3 has 15 amino acids. V shed 4 bases and J shed 3 bases, with 15 bases lying between them. The CDR3 nucleotides are TGTGCCAGCAGTTCCCGACAGACAAGGGAAGAGACCCAGTACTTC. Translation: CASSSRQTREETQYF.

This clonotype was picked up many times. The J gene is TRBJ1-1, the V gene TRBV15; TRBD1 is a possible D gene (5 bases). V was pared by 3 bases and J by 5 bases, with 16 bases between. Germline V lookup: CDR1 LNHNV, CDR2 YYDKDF (reference sequence). This CDR3 spans 15 amino acids. The CDR3 protein is CATSSAQGRGTEAFF. CDR3 bases: TGTGCCACCAGCAGTGCGCAGGGTCGCGGGACTGAAGCTTTCTTT.

This clonotype was recorded a few times. V and J are TRBV20-1 and TRBJ2-1; D possibly corresponds to TRBD1 (5 bases). The CDR3 length is 14 residues. V was trimmed by 5 bases and J by 2 bases, leaving 13 bases between them. Germline assignment: CDR1 DFQATT and CDR2 SNEGSKA (reference sequence). CDR3 amino acids: CSAVFMGPYNEQFF. The DNA for the CDR3 is TGCAGTGCTGTATTCATGGGGCCCTACAATGAGCAGTTCTTC.

The genes are TRBV12-3 or TRBV12-4 and TRBJ2-4, with 8 bases matching TRBD1. The CDR3 loop spans 17 amino acids. V shed 2 bases and J 1 base; nucleotides not matched to a gene: 7. The CDR3 bases are TGTGCCAGCAGTTTACGGACAGGGCGCGGGGCCAAAAACATTCAGTACTTC. Encoded protein: CASSLRTGRGAKNIQYF.

This clonotype was seen repeatedly, ten times or more. Here the CDR3 reads CASSQVVGTNEKLFF. CDR3 nucleotides: TGTGCCAGCAGCCAAGTAGTTGGAACTAATGAAAAACTGTTTTTT. The chain couples TRBV3-1 to TRBJ1-4; no clear D gene. V was trimmed by 1 base and J by 1 base, leaving 7 bases between them. CDR3 length: 15 residues. Per the germline V gene, CDR1 is LGHDT and CDR2 is YNNKEL (reference sequence). The full variable domain, in which reference TRBV3-1 and TRBJ1-4 provide the parts outside the CDR3, is DTAVSQTPKYLVTQMGNDKSIKCEQNLGHDTMYWYKQDSKKFLKIMFSYNNKELIINETVPNRFSPKSPDKAHLNLHINSLELGDSAVYFCASSQVVGTNEKLFFGSGTQLSVL.

This clonotype was counted at least ten times. The rearrangement joins TRBV6-1 to TRBJ2-7; TRBD1 agrees at 7 bases. Per the germline V gene, CDR1 is MNHNS and CDR2 is SASEGT. The CDR3 extends over 15 amino acids. J gave up 2 bases and V 6 bases, and 10 bases lay outside the gene matches. The CDR3 loop reads CASSPNQGETYEQYF. The DNA of the CDR3 is TGTGCCAGCAGCCCGAACCAGGGGGAGACCTACGAGCAGTACTTC.

This clonotype has only a few counts. The rearrangement joins TRBV3-1 to TRBJ2-2, with 9 bases that match TRBD1. The germline gives CDR1 LGHDT, CDR2 YNNKEL (reference sequence). CDR3 length equals 14 residues. J lost 7 bases, V lost 8 bases, and 8 bases had no gene match. The CDR3 is CASATGDRDGELFF. The CDR3 bases are TGTGCCAGCGCGACTGGGGACAGGGACGGGGAGCTGTTTTTT.

The rearrangement joins TRBV2 to TRBJ1-5; TRBD1 is a possible D gene (6 bases). The CDR3 length is 16 residues. The germline gives CDR1 SNHLY, CDR2 FYNNEI. Trimming removed 5 bases from V and 3 bases from J, with 17 bases in between. The CDR3 DNA reads TGTGCCAGCAGTAGTATGGGGGGCCGGATCAATCAGCCCCAGCATTTT. Its translation: CASSSMGGRINQPQHF.

This clonotype was detected ten times or more. This chain uses TRBV11-1 with TRBJ1-6; 7 nucleotides align to TRBD1. The CDR3 runs to 14 residues. V shed 5 bases, J shed 11 bases, and the junction held 9 bases outside the gene matches. CDR1 is SGHAT, CDR2 FQDESV, per germline (reference sequence). The CDR3 region is CASSPDRVEAPLHF. The CDR3 region has the DNA TGTGCCAGCAGCCCAGACAGGGTGGAAGCACCCCTCCACTTT.

This clonotype was counted at least ten times. The chain recombines TRBV6-1 with TRBJ2-7; no firm D call. The V gene lost 6 bases and the J gene lost 4 bases, with 13 bases spanning the gap. CDR1 and CDR2 from the germline V gene are MNHNS and SASEGT. This CDR3 region has 13 residues. The CDR3, as DNA: TGTGCCAGCAGCTCGACGGAGTTTTACGAGCAGTACTTC. This encodes CASSSTEFYEQYF.

In its sample, this clonotype was seen many times. The CDR3 DNA sequence: TGTGCCAGCAGCTGGGATCGTTCTGGAAACACCATATATTTT. Residues: CASSWDRSGNTIYF. The chain employs TRBV5-4 and TRBJ1-3, with unresolved D. Trimming cost V 3 bases and J 1 base, with 8 bases left between them. Germline V lookup: CDR1 SGHNT, CDR2 YYREEE (reference sequence). The CDR3 extends over 14 amino acids.

This clonotype occurred a few times. V is TRBV6-2 or TRBV6-3 and J is TRBJ1-4, with 7 bases that match TRBD1. Germline assignment: CDR1 MNHEY and CDR2 SVGEGT. The CDR3 contains 14 residues. With V trimmed by 2 bases and J by 8 bases, 5 bases remained unmatched. CDR3 loop: CASSYLTGVEKLFF. The CDR3 nucleotides read TGTGCCAGCAGTTACCTCACAGGGGTAGAAAAACTGTTTTTT.

This clonotype was seen ten or more times. The rearrangement links TRBV28 to TRBJ1-2, with a possible D match to TRBD1 (5 bases). The CDR3 extends over 13 amino acids. V dropped 3 bases and J dropped 3 bases, with 8 bases sitting between them. Germline V CDR1 and CDR2: MDHEN, SYDVKM. DNA for the CDR3: TGTGCCAGCAGTTTTACAGGAGACTATGGCTACACCTTC. Residues: CASSFTGDYGYTF.

This clonotype was counted at least ten times. This chain links TRBV2 with TRBJ2-7, with 9 bases aligning to TRBD1. CDR1 is SNHLY and CDR2 is FYNNEI in the germline V gene. This CDR3 has 14 amino acids. Written as DNA, the CDR3 is TGTGTCTCAGCCTATTGGGGACAGGGTAGGGAGCAGTACTTC. This gives the protein CVSAYWGQGREQYF.

The table lists this clonotype with a few counts. This chain joins TRBV7-9 and TRBJ1-5, with D possibly matching TRBD1 (5 bases). Trimming shortened V by 7 bases and J by 4 bases, and 17 bases separated the two germline ends. Germline V gene lookup returns CDR1 SEHNR and CDR2 FQNEAQ (reference sequence). This CDR3 contains 15 residues. DNA for the CDR3: TGTGCCAGCACTAGAACGGGGGGTCGTAATCAGCCCCAGCATTTT. This gives the protein CASTRTGGRNQPQHF. The full variable domain, in which reference TRBV7-9 and TRBJ1-5 provide the parts outside the CDR3, is DTGVSQNPRHKITKRGQNVTFRCDPISEHNRLYWYRQTLGQGPEFLTYFQNEAQLEKSRLLSDRFSAERPKGSFSTLEIQRTEQGDSAMYLCASTRTGGRNQPQHFGDGTRLSIL.

In this sample, this clonotype turned up many times. V usage is TRBV28 and J usage is TRBJ1-2; D is unclear. V was pared by 4 bases and J by 7 bases, with 13 bases between. Germline CDR1 reads MDHEN; CDR2 reads SYDVKM. The CDR3 loop spans 13 amino acids. The CDR3 protein is CASSSGSGGGYTF. The CDR3 DNA reads as TGTGCCAGCAGTTCGGGTTCTGGCGGTGGCTACACCTTC.

This clonotype was detected ten times or more. The rearrangement joins TRBV11-3 to TRBJ1-1; no firm D call. In germline, CDR1 is SGHNT, CDR2 YENEEA. CDR3 length equals 13 residues. Trimming shortened V by 2 bases and J by 1 base, and 5 bases separated the two germline ends. The CDR3 loop reads CASSLHPNTEAFF. The CDR3 DNA follows: TGTGCCAGCAGCTTACACCCGAACACTGAAGCTTTCTTT.

This chain links TRBV11-2 with TRBJ2-7, with D uncertain. The CDR3 sequence is 14 residues long. Trimming took off 8 bases at V and 5 bases at J, with 19 bases between the two ends. CDR1 and CDR2 from the germline V gene are SGHAT and FQNNGV. The CDR3 protein is CASSPTIDSHEQYF. As DNA, the CDR3 is TGTGCCAGCTCACCTACTATCGACTCACACGAGCAGTACTTC.

This clonotype came up many times. The J gene is TRBJ1-4, the V gene TRBV5-1, with D tentatively TRBD1 (5 bases). V lost 3 bases and J 8 bases, leaving 14 bases between the germline ends. The CDR3 is 14 amino acids. Germline V gives CDR1 SGHRS, CDR2 YFSETQ. CDR3 sequence: CASSSGGIREKLFF. CDR3 nucleotides: TGCGCCAGCAGCTCGGGGGGAATTAGGGAAAAACTGTTTTTT.

Concerning this clonotype itself: A much more abundant neighbour one base away suggests this may be a read error. This chain joins TRBV20-1 and TRBJ1-2; unclear D gene. The CDR3 covers 11 residues. Germline V gene lookup returns CDR1 DFQATT and CDR2 SNEGSKA (reference sequence). The V end lost 1 base, the J end lost 6 bases, and 6 bases lay between the germline ends. The CDR3: CSARGYDGYTF. The CDR3 DNA reads TGCAGTGCTAGAGGGTATGATGGCTACACCTTC.

There are many counts of this clonotype. CDR3 sequence reads: CASRLGGSYEQYF. CDR3 sequence (DNA): TGCGCCAGCAGATTAGGGGGATCCTACGAGCAGTACTTC. The rearrangement joins TRBV5-1 to TRBJ2-7, with D possibly being TRBD1 (6 bases). The CDR3 has 13 residues. Germline CDR1 SGHRS, CDR2 YFSETQ. With 5 bases removed from V and 1 base from J, the gap between germline ends came to 10 bases.

This clonotype appeared a few times. The V and J genes are TRBV6-4 and TRBJ1-2; D may be TRBD1 (6 bases). The length of the CDR3 is 15 residues. Germline-derived CDR1 and CDR2 are MRHNA and SNTAGT. V lost 6 bases to trimming and J lost 0 bases, with 14 bases between them. This chain's CDR3 is CASRNPDSPNYGYTF. The CDR3 DNA reads TGTGCCAGCAGAAACCCGGACAGTCCTAACTATGGCTACACCTTC.

Many counts were recorded for this clonotype. This sequence joins TRBV2 and TRBJ1-1, with 9 positions matching TRBD1. Germline CDR1 reads SNHLY; CDR2 reads FYNNEI. V dropped 6 bases and J dropped 3; count of bases not matched to a gene: 8. The CDR3 is 15 residues long. The CDR3, as DNA: TGTGCCAGCAGCGAACAGGGGGCGGGGGACACTGAAGCTTTCTTT. The encoded protein is CASSEQGAGDTEAFF.

This clonotype was detected only a few times. The J gene is TRBJ2-5, the V gene TRBV6-2 or TRBV6-3; TRBD2 matches at 8 bases. The CDR3 runs to 16 residues. Germline V gene data show CDR1 as MNHEY and CDR2 as SVGEGT. V lost 6 bases to trimming and J lost 3 bases; unmatched junction nucleotides: 12. In DNA form, the CDR3 reads TGTGCCAGCAGCCCCCGCGGTAGCGGGAATAAAGAGACCCAGTACTTC. Its protein is CASSPRGSGNKETQYF.

Concerning this clonotype itself: Given a much more abundant clone one base away, this may be a read error. The chain carries TRBV28 and TRBJ1-1; D perhaps matches TRBD1 (6 bases). CDR1 and CDR2 from the germline V gene are MDHEN and SYDVKM. Trimming left V 6 bases short and J 4 bases short, with 24 bases between. CDR3 size: 17 residues. CDR3 region: CASRPHWGTGTLTEAFF. The CDR3 region has the DNA TGTGCCAGCAGACCCCATTGGGGAACCGGGACACTCACTGAAGCTTTCTTT.

The table lists this clonotype with many counts. The chain employs TRBV10-3 and TRBJ2-3, with 8 positions matching TRBD2. Germline V gene lookup returns CDR1 ENHRY and CDR2 SYGVKD. Losses at the gene ends were 3 bases for V and 0 bases for J; bases not matched to a gene: 2. The CDR3 contains 15 residues. DNA of the CDR3: TGTGCCATCAGTGATCCTAGCGGGAGCACAGATACGCAGTATTTT. As protein: CAISDPSGSTDTQYF.